A selection of T cell receptor beta chains follows, all from one sample in a study of T cells in Graves' hyperthyroidism and ophthalmopathy. One entry per CDR3 protein results from TCRdb running MiXCR on the multiplex PCR reads. The sample contains some 510,000 distinct CDR3 sequences, less than 25% of which appear only once. The sequencing input was blood. The receptors originated from a man younger than 35 with Graves' hyperthyroidism. Both conserved end residues are part of each CDR3. D genes are given only for firm matches. The size of a clone is reported for some rows only, either as once, few or many, or as a class for expanded clones.

j_gene | v_gene | d_gene | abundance | CDR3aa | CDR3nt
TRBJ1-2 | TRBV11-2 | - | few | CASSKQVTYGYTF | TGTGCCAGCAGCAAACAGGTTACCTATGGCTACACCTTC
TRBJ1-2 | TRBV30 | TRBD1 | many | CAWSFGSGGNGYTF | TGTGCCTGGAGTTTCGGGTCAGGGGGAAATGGCTACACCTTC
TRBJ2-5 | TRBV27 | - | - | CASMRGWEETQYF | TGTGCCAGCATGAGGGGCTGGGAGGAGACCCAGTACTTC
TRBJ1-1 | TRBV5-1 | - | many | CASSLLDSYTEAFF | TGCGCCAGCAGCTTGCTGGACAGCTACACTGAAGCTTTCTTT
TRBJ1-3 | TRBV11-2 | TRBD1 | few | CASSPGTESGNTIYF | TGTGCCAGCAGCCCCGGGACAGAGTCTGGAAACACCATATATTTT
TRBJ1-2 | TRBV9 | - | once | CASSVGRDASGYTF | TGTGCCAGCAGCGTCGGCCGGGATGCGAGCGGCTACACCTTC
TRBJ1-5 | TRBV12-3/TRBV12-4 | TRBD1 | many | CASSSGTGVYSNQPQHF | TGTGCCAGCAGTTCGGGGACAGGGGTTTATAGCAATCAGCCCCAGCATTTT
TRBJ1-1 | TRBV2 | - | many | CASSESLQIGTEAFF | TGTGCCAGCAGTGAGAGTTTACAAATTGGCACTGAAGCTTTCTTT
TRBJ1-2 | TRBV2 | - | - | CASSEARTVPRGYTF | TGTGCCAGCAGTGAAGCGCGGACAGTTCCACGGGGCTACACCTTC
TRBJ2-5 | TRBV20-1 | TRBD2 | many | CSARGGLAGWETQYF | TGCAGTGCTAGAGGGGGACTAGCGGGGTGGGAGACCCAGTACTTC
TRBJ1-5 | TRBV27 | TRBD1 | - | CAISSRTGGNQPQHF | TGTGCCATCAGTTCCCGGACAGGGGGCAATCAGCCCCAGCATTTT
TRBJ2-7 | TRBV19 | - | many | CASNRDPYEQYF | TGTGCCAGTAACCGGGATCCCTACGAGCAGTACTTC
TRBJ1-2 | TRBV12-3/TRBV12-4 | - | many | CASSPRPGQSGYTF | TGTGCCAGCAGTCCCCGCCCAGGACAGTCTGGCTACACCTTC
TRBJ1-1 | TRBV15 | - | many | CATSRFGLLNTEAFF | TGTGCCACCAGCAGATTTGGGCTTCTGAACACTGAAGCTTTCTTT
TRBJ1-2 | TRBV2 | - | - | CASSPNRELGGYTF | TGTGCCAGCAGTCCAAACAGGGAATTGGGAGGCTACACCTTC
TRBJ2-5 | TRBV18 | - | many | CASSPSADKETQYF | TGTGCCAGCTCACCTTCCGCGGATAAAGAGACCCAGTACTTC
TRBJ2-7 | TRBV6-5 | TRBD1 | many | CASSFTGEGPEQYF | TGTGCCAGCAGTTTTACAGGGGAAGGGCCCGAGCAGTACTTC
TRBJ1-3 | TRBV30 | - | few | CACLRRLPGNTIYF | TGTGCCTGCCTGCGCAGGCTCCCTGGAAACACCATATATTTT
TRBJ2-5 | TRBV7-2 | - | - | CASSLEVGTRQETQYF | TGTGCCAGCAGCTTAGAGGTCGGGACACGACAAGAGACCCAGTACTTC
TRBJ2-5 | TRBV20-1 | - | few | CSASPHSKETQYF | TGCAGTGCTAGTCCCCACAGCAAAGAGACCCAGTACTTC
TRBJ1-5 | TRBV20-1 | - | many | CSAYDGSNQPQHF | TGCAGTGCTTATGACGGGAGCAATCAGCCCCAGCATTTT
TRBJ1-2 | TRBV6-1 | TRBD1 | many | CASGGQGAYGYTF | TGTGCCAGCGGCGGACAGGGGGCGTATGGCTACACCTTC
TRBJ2-7 | TRBV28 | TRBD1 | many | CASTSPGGSVQQYF | TGTGCCAGCACGTCACCAGGGGGCTCGGTTCAGCAGTACTTC
TRBJ2-2 | TRBV6-2/TRBV6-3 | - | many | CASSYLGELFF | TGTGCCAGCAGTTACCTCGGGGAGCTGTTTTTT
TRBJ2-7 | TRBV18 | - | - | CATSPGRPLYEQYF | TGTGCCACCTCTCCGGGACGCCCACTCTACGAGCAGTACTTC
TRBJ2-7 | TRBV6-1 | - | few | CASSDYGGRVTYEQYF | TGTGCCAGCAGCGACTATGGAGGGCGGGTCACCTACGAGCAGTACTTC
TRBJ2-7 | TRBV20-1 | - | many | CSARDRGGEQYF | TGCAGTGCTAGAGACAGGGGTGGAGAGCAGTACTTC
TRBJ1-1 | TRBV12-3/TRBV12-4 | - | few | CASSYRVADEAFF | TGTGCCAGCAGCTACAGGGTTGCGGATGAAGCTTTCTTT
TRBJ2-2 | TRBV3-1 | TRBD2 | - | CASSAPGLADTGELFF | TGTGCCAGCAGCGCTCCGGGACTAGCTGATACCGGGGAGCTGTTTTTT
TRBJ2-2 | TRBV2 | - | - | CASSEGVDTGELFF | TGTGCCAGCAGTGAAGGTGTGGACACCGGGGAGCTGTTTTTT
TRBJ1-1 | TRBV20-1 | - | many | CSARWAMNTEAFF | TGCAGTGCTAGGTGGGCGATGAACACTGAAGCTTTCTTT